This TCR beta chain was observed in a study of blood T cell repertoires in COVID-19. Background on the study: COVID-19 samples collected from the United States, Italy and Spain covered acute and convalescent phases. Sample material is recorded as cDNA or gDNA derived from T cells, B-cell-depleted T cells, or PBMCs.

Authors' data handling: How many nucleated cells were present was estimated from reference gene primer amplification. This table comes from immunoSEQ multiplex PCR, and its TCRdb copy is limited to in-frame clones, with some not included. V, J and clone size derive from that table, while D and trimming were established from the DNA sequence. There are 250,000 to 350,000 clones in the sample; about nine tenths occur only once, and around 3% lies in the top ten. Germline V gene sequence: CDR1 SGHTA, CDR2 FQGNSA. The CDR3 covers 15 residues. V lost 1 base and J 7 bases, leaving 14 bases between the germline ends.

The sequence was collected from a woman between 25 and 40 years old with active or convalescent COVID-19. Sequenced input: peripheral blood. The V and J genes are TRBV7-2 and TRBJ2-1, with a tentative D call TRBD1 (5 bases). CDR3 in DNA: TGTGCCAGCAGCTTAGGGGGCCGGGCCGGGAATGAGCAGTTCTTC. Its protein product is CASSLGGRAGNEQFF. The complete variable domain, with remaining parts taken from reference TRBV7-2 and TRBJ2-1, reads GAGVSQSPSNKVTEKGKDVELRCDPISGHTALYWYRQSLGQGLEFLIYFQGNSAPDKSGLPSDRFSAERTGGSVSTLTIQRTQQEDSAVYLCASSLGGRAGNEQFFGPGTRLTVL.